This T cell receptor (beta chain) was documented in a study of regulatory T cells in long-lasting Graves disease. Trimming shortened V by 1 base and J by 0 bases, and 10 bases separated the two germline ends. The CDR3 loop spans 15 amino acids. CDR1 is LGHDT, CDR2 YNNKEL, per germline (reference sequence). Investigators prepared the TCR beta libraries by applying iRepertoire HTBI primers and Arm-PCR of CDR3 regions. Via MiXCR, TCRdb re-called the multiplex PCR reads, giving one row per CDR3 protein. The data show roughly 500,000 distinct CDR3 sequences, with roughly 14% seen just once and roughly a tenth held by the top ten. Documented time point: newly diagnosed GD, antithyroid drugs for less than 3 months. TCR sequences were obtained from RNA taken from PBMCs. These data also featured in a second study, about T cells in Graves' hyperthyroidism and ophthalmopathy.

The chain links TRBV3-1 to TRBJ2-7; maybe TRBD2 (5 bases). Sequenced here: peripheral blood mononuclear cells (PBMCs), sampled at new diagnosis, from a patient treated with antithyroid drugs. The origin of this receptor is a man aged 25-45 years with Graves disease. CDR3 sequence: CASSQAGSSSYEQYF. Written as DNA, the CDR3 is TGTGCCAGCAGCCAAGCGGGATCGAGCTCCTACGAGCAGTACTTC.